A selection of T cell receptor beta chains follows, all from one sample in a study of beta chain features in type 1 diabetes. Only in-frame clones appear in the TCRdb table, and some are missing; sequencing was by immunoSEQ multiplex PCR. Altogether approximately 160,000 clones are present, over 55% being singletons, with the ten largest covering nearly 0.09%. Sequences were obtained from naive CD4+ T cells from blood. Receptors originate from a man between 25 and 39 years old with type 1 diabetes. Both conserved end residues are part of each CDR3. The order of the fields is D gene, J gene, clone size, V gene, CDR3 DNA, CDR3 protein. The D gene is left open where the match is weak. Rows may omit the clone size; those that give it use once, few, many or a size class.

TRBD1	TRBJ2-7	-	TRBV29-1	TGCAGCGTTGAGAACCGGGACAGTTCCTACGAGCAGTACTTC	CSVENRDSSYEQYF
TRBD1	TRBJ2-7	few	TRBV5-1	TGCGCCAGCAGCTGGGACAGGGCCGAGCAGTACTTC	CASSWDRAEQYF
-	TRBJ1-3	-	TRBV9	TGTGCCAGCAGCGTCGCCACCACCGGTGGCACCATATATTTT	CASSVATTGGTIYF
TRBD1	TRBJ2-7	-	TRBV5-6	TGTGCCAGCACCCGAACAGGGGTTGGGCACGAGCAGTACTTC	CASTRTGVGHEQYF
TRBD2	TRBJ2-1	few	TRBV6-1	TGTGCCAGCAGCGCCCCCGGACTAGCGGGCAATGAGCAGTTCTTC	CASSAPGLAGNEQFF
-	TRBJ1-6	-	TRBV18	TGTGCCAGCTCACCCATCGGCCTGGGATCTTCTAATTCACCCCTCCACTTT	CASSPIGLGSSNSPLHF
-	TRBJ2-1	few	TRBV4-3	TGCGCCAGCAGCCGGATGGCCTACGACAATGAGCAGTTCTTC	CASSRMAYDNEQFF
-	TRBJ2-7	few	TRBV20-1	TGCAGTGCCAAGAGAGGCGAGCAGTACTTC	CSAKRGEQYF
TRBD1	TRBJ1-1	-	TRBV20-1	TGCAGTGCTGTAACCGGGACAGCCTTCTTT	CSAVTGTAFF
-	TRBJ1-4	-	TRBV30	TGTGCCTGGGGCCTTAAGACGGTTAATAATGAAAAACTGTTTTTT	CAWGLKTVNNEKLFF
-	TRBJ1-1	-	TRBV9	TGTGCCAGCAGCGTCGGGCCGGACACTGAAGCTTTCTTT	CASSVGPDTEAFF
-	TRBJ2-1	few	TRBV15	TGTGCCACCAGGCGGGCTGCGGCAGTCGGAGAGCAGTTCTTC	CATRRAAAVGEQFF
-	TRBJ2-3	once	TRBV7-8	TGTGCCAGCAGCTTCGGACCAGACGTCCCGCAGTATTTT	CASSFGPDVPQYF
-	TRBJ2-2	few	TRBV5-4	TGTGCCAGCAGTTCCCTACCGCCCGGGGAGCTGTTTTTT	CASSSLPPGELFF
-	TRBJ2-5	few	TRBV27	TGTGCCAGCAGTTCCTTCCTCGGTGGGATCCAAGAGACCCAGTACTTC	CASSSFLGGIQETQYF
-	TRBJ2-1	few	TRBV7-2	TGTGCCAGCAGCCTAAGCTCCTACAATGAGCAGTTCTTC	CASSLSSYNEQFF
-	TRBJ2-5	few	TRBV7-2	TGTGCCAGCAGCCACGGGACTCTACAAGAGACCCAGTACTTC	CASSHGTLQETQYF
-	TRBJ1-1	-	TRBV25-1	TGTGCCAGCACGGATGTCCAGGTCAGAGCTGAAGCTTTCTTT	CASTDVQVRAEAFF
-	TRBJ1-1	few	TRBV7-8	TGTGCCAGCAGCTCCACTGGCAGAAACACTGAAGCTTTCTTT	CASSSTGRNTEAFF
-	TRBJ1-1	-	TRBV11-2	TGTGCCAGCAGACTATTCACTGAAGCTTTCTTT	CASRLFTEAFF
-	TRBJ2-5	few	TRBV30	TGTGCCTGGAGTGTCGGGCTAGTCCCACAAGAGACCCAGTACTTC	CAWSVGLVPQETQYF
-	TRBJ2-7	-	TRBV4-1	TGCGCCAGCAGCCAGGGACCTTCCTACGAGCAGTACTTC	CASSQGPSYEQYF
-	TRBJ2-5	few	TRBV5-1	TGCGCCAGCAGCGGGGGCGGCGTCCAAGAGACCCAGTACTTC	CASSGGGVQETQYF
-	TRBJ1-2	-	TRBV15	TGTGCCACCAGCAGAGAAGCACGGCAGAACTATGGCTACACCTTC	CATSREARQNYGYTF
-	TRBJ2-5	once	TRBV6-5	TGTGCCAGCAGTTCCAGGGAACTGGAGACCCAGTACTTC	CASSSRELETQYF
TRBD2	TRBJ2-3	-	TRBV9	TGTGCCAGCAGCGGGACTAGCGGGGCATCAGATACGCAGTATTTT	CASSGTSGASDTQYF
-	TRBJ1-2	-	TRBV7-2	TGTGCCAGCAGCTTGGCGGTAAACTATGGCTACACCTTC	CASSLAVNYGYTF
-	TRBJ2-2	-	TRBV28	TGTGCCAGCAGTTTATCGGGTCCCGGGGAGCTGTTTTTT	CASSLSGPGELFF
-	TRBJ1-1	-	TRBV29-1	TGCAGCGTTGAAGACCCGGGGACGAACACTGAAGCTTTCTTT	CSVEDPGTNTEAFF
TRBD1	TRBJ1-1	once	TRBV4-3	TGCGCCAGCAGCCAAGGACAGGGGAACACTGAAGCTTTCTTT	CASSQGQGNTEAFF
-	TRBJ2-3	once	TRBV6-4	TGTGCCAGCAGTGACTCGGGACTGAGCACAGATACGCAGTATTTT	CASSDSGLSTDTQYF
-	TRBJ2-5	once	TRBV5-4	TGTGCCAGCAGCTTTAACAGGGACCAAGAGACCCAGTACTTC	CASSFNRDQETQYF
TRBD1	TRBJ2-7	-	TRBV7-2	TGTGCCAGCAGCCCGAGTACGGGACAGAGCTCCTACGAGCAGTACTTC	CASSPSTGQSSYEQYF
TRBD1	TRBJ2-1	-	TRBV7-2	TGTGCCAGCAGCTTCCGGGACAGGTCGTACAATGAGCAGTTCTTC	CASSFRDRSYNEQFF
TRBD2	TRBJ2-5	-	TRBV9	TGTGCCAGCAGCGTAGCGGAGCGGGGGGGCCAAGAGACCCAGTACTTC	CASSVAERGGQETQYF
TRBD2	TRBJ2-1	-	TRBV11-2	TGTGCCAGCAGCCCCGGACTAGCGGGGGAGCAAGCCTACAATGAGCAGTTCTTC	CASSPGLAGEQAYNEQFF
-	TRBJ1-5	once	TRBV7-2	TGTGCCAGCAGCTTACCAGGTCAGCCCCAGCATTTT	CASSLPGQPQHF
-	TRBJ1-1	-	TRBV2	TGTGCCAGCAGTGTTGAGGGCACTGAAGCTTTCTTT	CASSVEGTEAFF
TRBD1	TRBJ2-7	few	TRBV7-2	TGTGCCAGCAGCTTAGGGACAGGTATATCCTACGAGCAGTACTTC	CASSLGTGISYEQYF
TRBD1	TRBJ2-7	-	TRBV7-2	TGTGCCAGCAGCGCCCGGACAGGGTTCGACGAGCAGTACTTC	CASSARTGFDEQYF
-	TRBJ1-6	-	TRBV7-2	TGTGCCAGCAGCTTTGACAGCTCCTATAATTCACCCCTCCACTTT	CASSFDSSYNSPLHF
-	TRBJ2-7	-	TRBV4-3	TGCGCCAGCAGCCAGGACCCTGCAGGGAGCTCCTACGAGCAGTACTTC	CASSQDPAGSSYEQYF
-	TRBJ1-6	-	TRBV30	TGTGCCTGGACTACGACGGCGGTATCACCCCTCCACTTT	CAWTTTAVSPLHF
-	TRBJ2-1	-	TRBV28	TGTGCCAGCAGTTTCTTCCCGTCCTACAATGAGCAGTTCTTC	CASSFFPSYNEQFF
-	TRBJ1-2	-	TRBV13	TGTGCCAGCAGCGGACGGCAGGACTATGGCTACACCTTC	CASSGRQDYGYTF
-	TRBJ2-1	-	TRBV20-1	TGCAGTGCTAGCAGCCTGGGGGAGCAGTTCTTC	CSASSLGEQFF
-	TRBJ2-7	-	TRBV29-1	TGCAGCGTTTCGGCACCCCTAGGTTCCTACGAGCAGTACTTC	CSVSAPLGSYEQYF
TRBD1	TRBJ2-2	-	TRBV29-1	TGCAGCGTGGAAGACAGGGAGAACACCGGGGAGCTGTTTTTT	CSVEDRENTGELFF
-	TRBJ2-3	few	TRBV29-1	TGCAGCGTACCACAGACAGGGAGGGTTACAGATACGCAGTATTTT	CSVPQTGRVTDTQYF
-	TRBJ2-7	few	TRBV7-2	TGTGCCAGCAGCCGAACAGGGGACTACTACGAGCAGTACTTC	CASSRTGDYYEQYF
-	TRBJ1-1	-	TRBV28	TGTGCCAGCTTCAACCACACTGAAGCTTTCTTT	CASFNHTEAFF
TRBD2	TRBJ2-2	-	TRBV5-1	TGCGCCAGCAGCTATACTAGCGGGGTCGACACCGGGGAGCTGTTTTTT	CASSYTSGVDTGELFF
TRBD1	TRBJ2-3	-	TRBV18	TGTGCCAGCTCCAGGGACAGGGTGACAGATACGCAGTATTTT	CASSRDRVTDTQYF
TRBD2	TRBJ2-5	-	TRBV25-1	TGTGCCAGCAGTGTACGGCGGGGGGCACAAGAGACCCAGTACTTC	CASSVRRGAQETQYF
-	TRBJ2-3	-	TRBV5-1	TGCGCCAGCAGCTTGGGCCAGGGAAACACAGATACGCAGTATTTT	CASSLGQGNTDTQYF